These T cell receptor beta chains were read from a single sample in a study of neurological immune-mediated disorders. TCRdb re-analysed the 5' RACE reads in MiXCR, keeping a single row per CDR3 protein. This sample has 78,000 or so distinct CDR3 sequences, with about 5% found just once. The sample consisted of PBMCs. These receptors came from a woman between 25 and 40 years old with multiple sclerosis. Each CDR3 is given with its conserved first and last residue. D genes are given only for firm matches. Part of the rows lack a size; the others show once, few, many or a class for expanded clones.

TRBV14	.	TRBJ2-3	many	TGTGCCAGCAGCCAAGGAGAGAGGGGCACAGATACGCAGTATTTT	CASSQGERGTDTQYF
TRBV6-1	TRBD1	TRBJ2-4	.	TGTGCCAGCAGTCAAGACAGGGGTAGGGACATTCAGTACTTC	CASSQDRGRDIQYF
TRBV5-1	.	TRBJ2-5	many	TGCGCCAGCAGCTTGAACTTTCGAGGGGTCCAAGAGACCCAGTACTTC	CASSLNFRGVQETQYF
TRBV6-5	.	TRBJ1-2	few	TGTGCCAGCAGTTACTCACAGGGCTATGGCTACACCTTC	CASSYSQGYGYTF
TRBV20-1	TRBD2	TRBJ2-1	few	TGCAGTGCTAGAGGAGCGGGGACGAGCTCCTACAATGAGCAGTTCTTC	CSARGAGTSSYNEQFF
TRBV14	.	TRBJ1-6	many	TGTGCCAGCAGCCAATATGGGAGCGAATCACCCCTCCACTTT	CASSQYGSESPLHF
TRBV5-6	.	TRBJ1-1	many	TGTGCCAGCAGCTCAACAGGGAACACTGAAGCTTTCTTT	CASSSTGNTEAFF
TRBV5-1	.	TRBJ2-5	.	TGCGCCAGCAGCTCTACAGGGTTCCAGGAGACCCAGTACTTC	CASSSTGFQETQYF
TRBV20-1	TRBD1	TRBJ1-1	.	TGCAGTGCTAGAGATGGCAGGGGGAATGAAGCTTTCTTT	CSARDGRGNEAFF
TRBV12-3/TRBV12-4	TRBD1	TRBJ2-4	few	TGTGCCAGCAGTCCTGGGACAGGGCGAAACATTCAGTACTTC	CASSPGTGRNIQYF
TRBV5-1	.	TRBJ2-4	few	TGCGCCAGCAGCCCAAGGACGGGCCCCGTTCAGTACTTC	CASSPRTGPVQYF
TRBV6-6	.	TRBJ2-3	few	TGTGCCAGCATTTCCCCGGGGACGGATACGCAGTATTTT	CASISPGTDTQYF
TRBV5-1	.	TRBJ2-1	.	TGCGCCAGCAGCTTGGTACAGGGAAACAATGAGCAGTTCTTC	CASSLVQGNNEQFF
TRBV20-1	.	TRBJ1-4	many	TGCAGTGCTTCCGGGCCCCCCCTTAATGAAAAACTGTTTTTT	CSASGPPLNEKLFF
TRBV5-1	.	TRBJ2-2	.	TGCGCCAGCAGCGCGATATACACCGGGGAGCTGTTTTTT	CASSAIYTGELFF
TRBV27	.	TRBJ1-1	.	TGTGCCAGCAGTCCGGGGGCGGGTTGGGGTGAAGCTTTCTTT	CASSPGAGWGEAFF
TRBV4-1	TRBD2	TRBJ2-4	few	TGCGCCAGCAGCCAAGATAAGTGGCGGGAGGGAGCCAAAAACATTCAGTACTTC	CASSQDKWREGAKNIQYF
TRBV20-1	TRBD2	TRBJ2-7	many	TGCAGTGCTTCCCCCGGGAGGGGGGTCTACGAGCAGTACTTC	CSASPGRGVYEQYF
TRBV20-1	TRBD1	TRBJ2-2	.	TGCAGTGCTCAAAATCCTCAGGGGGCTCACGGGGAGCTGTTTTTT	CSAQNPQGAHGELFF
TRBV28	TRBD1	TRBJ1-1	many	TGTGCCAGCAGTTACAGGGGGAACACTGAAGCTTTCTTT	CASSYRGNTEAFF
TRBV3-1	.	TRBJ2-7	many	TGTGCCAGCAGCCAGGAGGGTTTATCCCCCTACGAGCAGTACTTC	CASSQEGLSPYEQYF
TRBV7-8	.	TRBJ1-1	many	TGTGCCAGCAGCTTAGCGACCTCGAACACTGAAGCTTTCTTT	CASSLATSNTEAFF
TRBV5-1	.	TRBJ2-3	.	TGCGCCAGCAGCTCCCTAAGCACAGATACGCAGTATTTT	CASSSLSTDTQYF
TRBV7-8	TRBD1	TRBJ2-1	many	TGTGCCAGCAGCTCCCGGACAGGGGAGGTTTTTAATGAGCAGTTCTTC	CASSSRTGEVFNEQFF
TRBV5-1	.	TRBJ1-3	many	TGCGCCAGCAGCCAGGACAGCTACTCTGGAAACACCATATATTTT	CASSQDSYSGNTIYF
TRBV12-3/TRBV12-4	.	TRBJ1-5	many	TGTGCCAGCAGTTACCATAGGGGTGGCAATCAGCCCCAGCATTTT	CASSYHRGGNQPQHF
TRBV20-1	TRBD2	TRBJ2-1	many	TGCAGTGCTAGTTCGAGCGGGAACTACAATGAGCAGTTCTTC	CSASSSGNYNEQFF
TRBV6-6	TRBD2	TRBJ2-2	few	TGTGCCAGCAGCTTAGGGACTACCTACACCGGGGAGCTGTTTTTT	CASSLGTTYTGELFF
TRBV10-3	.	TRBJ2-1	many	TGTGCCATCAGGGGATCCAGAGGGGATGAGCAGTTCTTC	CAIRGSRGDEQFF
TRBV10-3	.	TRBJ1-1	few	TGTGCCATCAGGCAGGGCCCATTGAACACTGAAGCTTTCTTT	CAIRQGPLNTEAFF
TRBV5-5	.	TRBJ1-1	.	TGTGCCAGCAGCCGGGACCCCATGGGAGAAACTGAAGCTTTCTTT	CASSRDPMGETEAFF
TRBV5-1	.	TRBJ2-5	many	TGCGCCAGCAGGGGGACAATGACCGGTGGAGAGACCCAGTACTTC	CASRGTMTGGETQYF
TRBV5-6	.	TRBJ2-1	many	TGTGCCAGCTTTAATACGAGGTCAAATGAGCAGTTCTTC	CASFNTRSNEQFF
TRBV5-1	TRBD2	TRBJ2-1	many	TGCGCCAGCAGCTTGGCTAGCGGGGCCTACAATGAGCAGTTCTTC	CASSLASGAYNEQFF
TRBV25-1	TRBD1	TRBJ2-5	many	TGTGCCAGCAGTGAATACAGGGGGCAAGAGACCCAGTACTTC	CASSEYRGQETQYF
TRBV2	.	TRBJ1-3	many	TGTGCCAGCAGAGTAGGGAACTCTGGAAACACCATATATTTT	CASRVGNSGNTIYF
TRBV28	.	TRBJ2-5	many	TGTGCCAGCAGTCCCATTGAGGGGGCCCAGTACTTC	CASSPIEGAQYF
TRBV20-1	TRBD1	TRBJ1-3	many	TGCAGTGCTCAGGGGGCTGGAAACACCATATATTTT	CSAQGAGNTIYF
TRBV4-2	.	TRBJ1-3	many	TGTGCCAGCAGCCAAGCGGGGACGGACACCATATATTTT	CASSQAGTDTIYF
TRBV5-4	TRBD1	TRBJ2-5	many	TGTGCCAGCAGGCGGACAGGGGGCACCCAAGAGACCCAGTACTTC	CASRRTGGTQETQYF
TRBV7-9	TRBD1	TRBJ1-2	many	TGTGCCAGCCACCGACAGGGCTACAACTATGGCTACACCTTC	CASHRQGYNYGYTF
TRBV5-1	.	TRBJ2-1	many	TGCGCCAGCAGCTTGGTCCCACAGACGGGACCCCCTCCCAATGAGCAGTTCTTC	CASSLVPQTGPPPNEQFF
TRBV15	.	TRBJ2-5	many	TGTGCCACCAGCAGAGAGGGTCGGCGGGAGACCCAGTACTTC	CATSREGRRETQYF
TRBV6-5	TRBD1	TRBJ1-2	many	TGTGCCAGCAGTTTACTACCGGGGACAGGCTATGGCTACACCTTC	CASSLLPGTGYGYTF
TRBV20-1	.	TRBJ2-3	many	TGCAGTGCTTGGATAGCGGAGCTCACAGATACGCAGTATTTT	CSAWIAELTDTQYF
TRBV7-2	.	TRBJ2-7	many	TGTGCCAGCAGCTTACCCCCGGGGCTCGAGCAGTACTTC	CASSLPPGLEQYF
TRBV20-1	TRBD2	TRBJ2-7	many	TGCAGTGCTAGAGATCGTCGCGGGAGTTTGAACGAGCAGTACTTC	CSARDRRGSLNEQYF
TRBV20-1	TRBD2	TRBJ2-1	many	TGCAGTGCTAGGGGTAGCGGGATCCAGTTCTTC	CSARGSGIQFF
TRBV7-6	TRBD1	TRBJ2-3	few	TGTGCCTCGACAGGGGCGTGGGCAGATACGCAGTATTTT	CASTGAWADTQYF
TRBV5-1	TRBD1	TRBJ1-1	many	TGCGCCAGCAAAGAACCCTTAGGGGCAGGGGGCTTGGATTCGGCTGAAGCTTTCTTT	CASKEPLGAGGLDSAEAFF
TRBV5-6	.	TRBJ1-1	few	TGTGCCAGCACGAATGGTATCTTGACTGCGACTTTCTTT	CASTNGILTATFF
TRBV7-9	TRBD1	TRBJ2-2	many	TGTGCCAGCAGCATCACAGGGGGCGCGACCGGGGAGCTGTTTTTT	CASSITGGATGELFF
TRBV2	TRBD2	TRBJ2-5	many	TGTGCCAGCAGTGAAACTAGCGGGACGAAAGAGACCCAGTACTTC	CASSETSGTKETQYF
TRBV5-1	TRBD2	TRBJ2-1	many	TGCGCCAGCAGCCACGGACTAGCGGAAAACAATGAGCAGTTCTTC	CASSHGLAENNEQFF
TRBV7-6	TRBD2	TRBJ2-4	.	TGTGCCAGCAGCCCCAGGACTAGCGGGACCTGGGGAAACATTCAGTACTTC	CASSPRTSGTWGNIQYF
TRBV5-1	TRBD1	TRBJ2-3	few	TGCGCCAGCAGCTTCCGACAGGGCCCAGATACGCAGTATTTT	CASSFRQGPDTQYF
TRBV5-1	.	TRBJ2-1	.	TGCGCCAGCAGCAATGGACAGTCCCGAAACAATGAGCAGTTCTTC	CASSNGQSRNNEQFF
TRBV18	.	TRBJ1-3	many	TGTGCCAGCTCACCGACAGTAGCCTCTGGAAACACCATATATTTT	CASSPTVASGNTIYF
TRBV5-1	TRBD1	TRBJ1-5	many	TGCGCCAGCAGCTTGGGTGGGACAGGGGGCAATCAGCCCCAGCATTTT	CASSLGGTGGNQPQHF
TRBV20-1	.	TRBJ1-2	many	TGCAGTGCCCCCTATGTTGACCATACTAACTATGGCTACACCTTC	CSAPYVDHTNYGYTF